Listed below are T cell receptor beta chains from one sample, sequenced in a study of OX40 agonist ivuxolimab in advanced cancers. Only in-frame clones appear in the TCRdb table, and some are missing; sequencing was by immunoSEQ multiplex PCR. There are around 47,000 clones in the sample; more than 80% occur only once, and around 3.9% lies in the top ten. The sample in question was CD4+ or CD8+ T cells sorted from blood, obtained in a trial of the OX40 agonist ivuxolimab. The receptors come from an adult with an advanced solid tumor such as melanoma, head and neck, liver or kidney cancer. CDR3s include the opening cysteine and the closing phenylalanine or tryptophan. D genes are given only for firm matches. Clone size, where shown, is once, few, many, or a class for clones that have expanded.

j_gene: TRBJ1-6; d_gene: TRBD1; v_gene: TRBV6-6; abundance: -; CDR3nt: TGTGCCAGCAGTTACTCGTCACAGGGGCAGTCACCCCTCCACTTT; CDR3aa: CASSYSSQGQSPLHF
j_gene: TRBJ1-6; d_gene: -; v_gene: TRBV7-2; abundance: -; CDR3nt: TGTGCCAGCAGCCCCGAGAGTGGGAGCTCCTATAATTCACCCCTCCACTTT; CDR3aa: CASSPESGSSYNSPLHF
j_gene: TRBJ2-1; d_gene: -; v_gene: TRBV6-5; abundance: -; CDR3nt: TGTGCCAGCAGTCAAGATTGGGGTTTTTACAATGAGCAGTTCTTC; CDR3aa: CASSQDWGFYNEQFF
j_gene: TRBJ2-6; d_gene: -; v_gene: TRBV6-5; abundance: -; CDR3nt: TGTGCCAGCAGTCCAGGTACTTCTGGGGCCAACGTCCTGACTTTC; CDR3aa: CASSPGTSGANVLTF
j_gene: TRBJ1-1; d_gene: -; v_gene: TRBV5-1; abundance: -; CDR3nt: TGCGCCAGCAGCTTGGAGGGGACTATGAACACTGAAGCTTTCTTT; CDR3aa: CASSLEGTMNTEAFF
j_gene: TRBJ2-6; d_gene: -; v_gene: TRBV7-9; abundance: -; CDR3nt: TGTGCCAGCAGCTTAGCCAGAGCCTCTGGGGCCAACGTCCTGACTTTC; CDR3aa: CASSLARASGANVLTF
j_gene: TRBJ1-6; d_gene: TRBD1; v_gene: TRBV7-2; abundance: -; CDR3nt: TGTGCCAGCAGCCCGCTACCGACAGGGGGATCACCCCTCCACTTT; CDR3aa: CASSPLPTGGSPLHF
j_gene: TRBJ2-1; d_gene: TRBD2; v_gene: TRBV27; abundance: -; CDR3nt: TGTGCCAGCAGTATTCCGACTAGCGGGGATCTCGGAGAGCAGTTCTTC; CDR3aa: CASSIPTSGDLGEQFF
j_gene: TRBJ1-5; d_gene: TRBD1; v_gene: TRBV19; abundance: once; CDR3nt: TGTGCCAGTAGAGACAGGGGAAATCAGCCCCAGCATTTT; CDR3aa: CASRDRGNQPQHF
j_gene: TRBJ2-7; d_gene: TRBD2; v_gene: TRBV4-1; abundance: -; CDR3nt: TGCGCCAGCAGCCAAGATCCGGGGGGGACCTACGAGCAGTACTTC; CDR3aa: CASSQDPGGTYEQYF
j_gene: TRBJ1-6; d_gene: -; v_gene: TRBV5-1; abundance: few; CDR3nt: TGCGCCAGCAGGGGCGAGGGAGGATCACCCCTCCACTTT; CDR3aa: CASRGEGGSPLHF
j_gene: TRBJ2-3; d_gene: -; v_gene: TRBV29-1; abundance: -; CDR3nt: TGCAGCGTTCGGAGCACAGATACGCAGTATTTT; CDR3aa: CSVRSTDTQYF
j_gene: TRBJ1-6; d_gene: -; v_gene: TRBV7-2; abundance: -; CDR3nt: TGTGCCAGCAGCTTAGCGCCGGGCCGCCGGTCGGGACGCTCACCCCTCCACTTT; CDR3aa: CASSLAPGRRSGRSPLHF
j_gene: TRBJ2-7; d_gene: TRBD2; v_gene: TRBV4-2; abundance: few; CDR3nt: TGTGCCAGCAGCCAGGGGACTAGCCTTCGAAGCTCCTACGAGCAGTACTTC; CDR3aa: CASSQGTSLRSSYEQYF
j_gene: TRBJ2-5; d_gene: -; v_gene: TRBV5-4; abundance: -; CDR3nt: TGTGCCAGCAGCCCCGGGACTCATAAAGAGACCCAGTACTTC; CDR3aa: CASSPGTHKETQYF
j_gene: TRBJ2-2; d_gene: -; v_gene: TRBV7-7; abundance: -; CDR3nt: TGTGCCAGCAGCTTAGGTGGCTATCGAAGCGGGGAGCTGTTTTTT; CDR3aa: CASSLGGYRSGELFF
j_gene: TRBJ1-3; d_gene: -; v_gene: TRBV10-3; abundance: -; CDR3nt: TGTGCCATCAGTGAGTCGATGTCACGGCCGATCTCTGGAAACACCATATATTTT; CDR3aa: CAISESMSRPISGNTIYF
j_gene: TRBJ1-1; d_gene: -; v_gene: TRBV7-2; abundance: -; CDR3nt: TGTGCCAGCAGCTTTAAACAGGGGAACACTGAAGCTTTCTTT; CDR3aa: CASSFKQGNTEAFF
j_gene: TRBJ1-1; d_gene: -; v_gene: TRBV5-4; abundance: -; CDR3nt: TGTGCCAGCAGCTTGGGTCGGCAGACCTTGAACACTGAAGCTTTCTTT; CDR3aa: CASSLGRQTLNTEAFF
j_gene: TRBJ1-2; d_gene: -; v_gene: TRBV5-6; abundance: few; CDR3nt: TGTGCCAGCAGTATCGCCGCTGTGGGATTAGGCTATGGCTACACCTTC; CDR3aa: CASSIAAVGLGYGYTF
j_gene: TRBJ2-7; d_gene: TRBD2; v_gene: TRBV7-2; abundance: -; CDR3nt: TGTGCCAGCAGCGAGACTAGCGGGGTAACCTACGAGCAGTACTTC; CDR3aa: CASSETSGVTYEQYF
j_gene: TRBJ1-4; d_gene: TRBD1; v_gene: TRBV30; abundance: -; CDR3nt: TGTGCCTGGAAACAGGGGTTTGGGAATGAAAAACTGTTTTTT; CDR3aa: CAWKQGFGNEKLFF
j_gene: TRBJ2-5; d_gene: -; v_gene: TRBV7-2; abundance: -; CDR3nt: TGTGCCAGCAGCCCCGGGAGAGAGACCCAGTACTTC; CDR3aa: CASSPGRETQYF
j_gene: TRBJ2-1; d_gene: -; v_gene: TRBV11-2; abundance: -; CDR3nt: TGTGCCAGCAGCTTAGTACTAGCTACCAATGAGCAGTTCTTC; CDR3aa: CASSLVLATNEQFF
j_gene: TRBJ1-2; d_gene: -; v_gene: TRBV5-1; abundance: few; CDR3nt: TGCGCCAGCAGCTTCAAACGGGACGGGGGCTACACCTTC; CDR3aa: CASSFKRDGGYTF
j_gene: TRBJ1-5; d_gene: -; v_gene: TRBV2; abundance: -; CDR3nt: TGTGCCAGCGGCCAAGGGTCGAAACGCAATCAGCCCCAGCATTTT; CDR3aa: CASGQGSKRNQPQHF
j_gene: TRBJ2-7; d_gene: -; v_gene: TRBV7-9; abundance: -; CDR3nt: TGTGCCAGCAGCTTACCCCTGACAGCCTCCTACGAGCAGTACTTC; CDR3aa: CASSLPLTASYEQYF
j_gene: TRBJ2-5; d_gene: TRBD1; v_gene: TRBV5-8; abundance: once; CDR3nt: TGTGCCAGCAGTCACGGACAGGGGTCCCTCCAAGAGACCCAGTACTTC; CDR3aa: CASSHGQGSLQETQYF
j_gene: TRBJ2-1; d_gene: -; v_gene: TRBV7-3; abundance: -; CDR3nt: TGTGCCAGCAGCTTAAACCGTTCCCCCAATGAGCAGTTCTTC; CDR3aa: CASSLNRSPNEQFF
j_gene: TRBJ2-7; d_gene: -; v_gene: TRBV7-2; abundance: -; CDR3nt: TGTGCCAGCAGCTTAGCGCGGTCCTCCCCCTACGAGCAGTACTTC; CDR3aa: CASSLARSSPYEQYF
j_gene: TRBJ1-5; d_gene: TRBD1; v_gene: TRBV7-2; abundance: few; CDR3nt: TGTGCCAGCAGTCATACAGGGGGCAATCAGCCCCAGCATTTT; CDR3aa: CASSHTGGNQPQHF
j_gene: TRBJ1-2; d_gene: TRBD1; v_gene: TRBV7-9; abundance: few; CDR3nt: TGTGCCAGCAGCTCGACAGGGAGTTATGGCTACACCTTC; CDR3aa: CASSSTGSYGYTF
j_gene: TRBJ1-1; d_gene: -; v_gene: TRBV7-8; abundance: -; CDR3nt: TGTGCCAGCAGCCACGGGACACCGACTGAAGCTTTCTTT; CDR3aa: CASSHGTPTEAFF
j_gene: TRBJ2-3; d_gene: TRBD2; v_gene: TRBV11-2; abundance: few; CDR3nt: TGTGCCAGCAGCTTCTCATCCGGGACTAGCGGCCCCTTGAGTACGCAGTATTTT; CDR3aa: CASSFSSGTSGPLSTQYF
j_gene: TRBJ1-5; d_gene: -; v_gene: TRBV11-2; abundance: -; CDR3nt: TGTGCCAGCAGCTTATCTCAGGGAAGCAATCAGCCCCAGCATTTT; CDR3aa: CASSLSQGSNQPQHF
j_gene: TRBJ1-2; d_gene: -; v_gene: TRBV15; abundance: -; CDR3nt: TGTGCCACCAGCAGAGATGAGGCGGCCTATGGCTACACCTTC; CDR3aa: CATSRDEAAYGYTF
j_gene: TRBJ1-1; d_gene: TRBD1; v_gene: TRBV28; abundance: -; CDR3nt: TGTGCCAGCAGGGGGACAGGGGGCGAAGGTCCTTCGGCTGAAGCTTTCTTT; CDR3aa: CASRGTGGEGPSAEAFF
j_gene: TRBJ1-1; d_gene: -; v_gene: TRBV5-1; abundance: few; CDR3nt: TGCGCCAGCAGCTTGGACAGAGGTAACACTGAAGCTTTCTTT; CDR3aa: CASSLDRGNTEAFF
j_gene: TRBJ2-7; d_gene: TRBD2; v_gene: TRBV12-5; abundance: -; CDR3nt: TGTGCTAGTGGTTTGGCCTTAGCGGGAAGAACCTACGAGCAGTACTTC; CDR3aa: CASGLALAGRTYEQYF
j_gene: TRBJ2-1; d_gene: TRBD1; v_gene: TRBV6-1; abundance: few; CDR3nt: TGTGCCAGCAGGCTTGACAGGGGGGCCTACAATGAGCAGTTCTTC; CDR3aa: CASRLDRGAYNEQFF
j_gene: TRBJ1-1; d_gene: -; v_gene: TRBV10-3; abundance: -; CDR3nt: TGTGCCATCAGGAACAGGGTGGTGGACACTGAAGCTTTCTTT; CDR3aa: CAIRNRVVDTEAFF